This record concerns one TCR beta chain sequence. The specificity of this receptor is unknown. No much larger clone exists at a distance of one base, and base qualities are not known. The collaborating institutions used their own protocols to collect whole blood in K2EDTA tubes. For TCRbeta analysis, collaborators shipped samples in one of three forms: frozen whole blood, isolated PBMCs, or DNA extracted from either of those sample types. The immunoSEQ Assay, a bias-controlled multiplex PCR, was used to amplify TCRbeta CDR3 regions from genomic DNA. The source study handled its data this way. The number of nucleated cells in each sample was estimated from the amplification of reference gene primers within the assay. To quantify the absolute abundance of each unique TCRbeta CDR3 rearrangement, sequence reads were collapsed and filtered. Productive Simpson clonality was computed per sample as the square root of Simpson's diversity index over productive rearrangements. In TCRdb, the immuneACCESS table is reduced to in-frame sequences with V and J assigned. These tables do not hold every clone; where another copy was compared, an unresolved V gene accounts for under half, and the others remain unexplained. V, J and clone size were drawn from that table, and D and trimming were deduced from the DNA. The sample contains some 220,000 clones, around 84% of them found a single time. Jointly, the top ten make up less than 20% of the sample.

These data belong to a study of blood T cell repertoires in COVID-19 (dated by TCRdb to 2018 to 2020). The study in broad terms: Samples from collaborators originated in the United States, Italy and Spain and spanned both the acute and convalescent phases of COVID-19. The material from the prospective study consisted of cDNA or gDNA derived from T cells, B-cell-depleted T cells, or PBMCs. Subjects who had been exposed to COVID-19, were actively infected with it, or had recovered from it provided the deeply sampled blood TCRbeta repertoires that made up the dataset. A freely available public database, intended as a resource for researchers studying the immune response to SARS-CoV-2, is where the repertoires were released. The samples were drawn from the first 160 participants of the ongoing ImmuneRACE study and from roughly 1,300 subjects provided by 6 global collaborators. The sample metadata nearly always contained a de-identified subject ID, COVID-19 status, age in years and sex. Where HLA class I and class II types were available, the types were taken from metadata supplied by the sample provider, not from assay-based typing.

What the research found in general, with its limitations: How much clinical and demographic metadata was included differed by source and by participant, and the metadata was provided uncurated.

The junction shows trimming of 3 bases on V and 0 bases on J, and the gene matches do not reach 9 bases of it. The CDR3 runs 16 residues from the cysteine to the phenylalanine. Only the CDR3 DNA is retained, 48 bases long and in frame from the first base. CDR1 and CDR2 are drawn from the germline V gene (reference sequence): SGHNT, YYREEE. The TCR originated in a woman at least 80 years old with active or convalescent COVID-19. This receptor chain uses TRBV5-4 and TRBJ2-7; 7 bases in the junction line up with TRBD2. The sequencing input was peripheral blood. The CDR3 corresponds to CASSSGWGGTSYEQYF. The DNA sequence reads TGTGCCAGCAGCTCGGGGTGGGGGGGTACCTCCTACGAGCAGTACTTC.